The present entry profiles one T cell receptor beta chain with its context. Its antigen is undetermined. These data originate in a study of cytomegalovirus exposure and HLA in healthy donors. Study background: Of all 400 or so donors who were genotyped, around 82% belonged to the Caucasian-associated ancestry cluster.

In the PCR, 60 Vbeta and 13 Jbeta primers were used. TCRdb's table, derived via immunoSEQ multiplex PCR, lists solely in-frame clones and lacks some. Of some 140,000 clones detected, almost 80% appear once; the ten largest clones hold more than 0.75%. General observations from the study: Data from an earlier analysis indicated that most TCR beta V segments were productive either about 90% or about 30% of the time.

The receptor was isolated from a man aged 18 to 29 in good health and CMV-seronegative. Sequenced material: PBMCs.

Written as DNA, the CDR3 is TGCGCCAGCAGTTTAAATCACAGGGGGAACACTGAAGCTTTCTTT. Encoded protein: CASSLNHRGNTEAFF. V gene TRBV5-1 combines with J gene TRBJ1-1; 7 bases agree with TRBD1. Germline CDR1 and CDR2: SGHRS and YFSETQ. Trimming took 5 bases from V and 1 from J; bases not matched to a gene: 8. This CDR3 has 15 amino acids. The full variable domain, with the rest looked up from reference TRBV5-1 and TRBJ1-1, is KAGVTQTPRYLIKTRGQQVTLSCSPISGHRSVSWYQQTPGQGLQFLFEYFSETQRNKGNFPGRFSGRQFSNSRSEMNVSTLELGDSALYLCASSLNHRGNTEAFFGQGTRLTVV.